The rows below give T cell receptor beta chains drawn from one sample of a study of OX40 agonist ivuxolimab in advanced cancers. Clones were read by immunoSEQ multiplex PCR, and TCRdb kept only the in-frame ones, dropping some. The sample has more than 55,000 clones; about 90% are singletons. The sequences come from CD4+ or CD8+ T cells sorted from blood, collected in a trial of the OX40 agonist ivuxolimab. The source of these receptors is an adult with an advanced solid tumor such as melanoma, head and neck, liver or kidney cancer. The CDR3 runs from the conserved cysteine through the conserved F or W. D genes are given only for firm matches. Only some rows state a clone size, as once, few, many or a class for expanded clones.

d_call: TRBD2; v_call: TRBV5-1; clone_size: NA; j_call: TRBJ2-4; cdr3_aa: CASSPGGGTWNIQYF; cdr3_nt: TGCGCCAGCAGCCCGGGAGGGGGAACATGGAACATTCAGTACTTC
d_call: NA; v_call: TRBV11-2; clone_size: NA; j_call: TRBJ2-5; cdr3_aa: CASSLGVDVTQYF; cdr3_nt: TGTGCCAGCAGCTTAGGTGTGGACGTGACCCAGTACTTC
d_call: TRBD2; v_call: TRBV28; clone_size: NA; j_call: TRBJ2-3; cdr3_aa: CASSPGLAGADTQYF; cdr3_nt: TGTGCCAGCAGTCCGGGACTAGCGGGAGCAGATACGCAGTATTTT
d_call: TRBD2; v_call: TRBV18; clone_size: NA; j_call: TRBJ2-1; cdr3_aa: CASSPQASGRYEQFF; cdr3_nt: TGTGCCAGCTCACCACAGGCTAGCGGGAGATATGAGCAGTTCTTC
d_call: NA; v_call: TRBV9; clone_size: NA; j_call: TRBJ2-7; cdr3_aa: CASSVGSQNYEQYF; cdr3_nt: TGTGCCAGCAGCGTAGGTTCACAGAACTACGAGCAGTACTTC
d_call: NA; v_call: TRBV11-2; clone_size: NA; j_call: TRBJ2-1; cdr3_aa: CASRAMLGEGYNEQFF; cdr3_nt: TGTGCCAGCAGAGCGATGTTAGGGGAAGGCTACAATGAGCAGTTCTTC
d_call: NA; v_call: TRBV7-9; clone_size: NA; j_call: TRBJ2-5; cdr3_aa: CASSFQQSFQETQYF; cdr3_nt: TGTGCCAGCAGCTTCCAACAGAGCTTCCAAGAGACCCAGTACTTC
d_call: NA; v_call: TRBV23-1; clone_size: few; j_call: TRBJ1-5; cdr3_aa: CASSQSGGSNQPQHF; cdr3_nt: TGCGCCAGCAGTCAATCAGGGGGAAGCAATCAGCCCCAGCATTTT
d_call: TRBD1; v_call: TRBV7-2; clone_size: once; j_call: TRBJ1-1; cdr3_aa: CASSRGQMNTEAFF; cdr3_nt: TGTGCCAGCAGCCGGGGACAGATGAACACTGAAGCTTTCTTT
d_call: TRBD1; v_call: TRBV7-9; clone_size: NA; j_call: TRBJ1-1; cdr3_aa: CASSQTGGTEAFF; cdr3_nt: TGTGCCAGCAGTCAAACAGGGGGCACTGAAGCTTTCTTT
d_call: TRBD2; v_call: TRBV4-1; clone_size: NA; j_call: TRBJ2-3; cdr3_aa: CASSHGRADTQYF; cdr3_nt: TGCGCCAGCAGCCATGGGAGGGCCGATACGCAGTATTTT